This T cell receptor (beta chain) was identified in a study of blood T cell repertoires in COVID-19. Assay: immunoSEQ multiplex PCR; the TCRdb copy retains only in-frame clones and omits some. This sample has over 70,000 clones; roughly 85% occur once, and the top ten carry 10% to 11%. This CDR3 is 17 amino acids long. Trimming shortened V by 1 base and J by 7 bases, and 20 bases separated the two germline ends. Germline V gene data show CDR1 as SGHTA and CDR2 as FQGTGA. The rearrangement uses TRBV7-3 and TRBJ2-1, with D possibly TRBD2 on 6 matching bases. The receptor's source is a man aged 60 to 69 with COVID-19, enrolled during active disease. The sequenced sample was peripheral blood. In nucleotides, the CDR3 is TGTGCCAGCAGCTTAAGGGGTGGGGGTCTCGGAGGGAATGAGCAGTTCTTC. This translates into CASSLRGGGLGGNEQFF. The full variable domain, in which reference TRBV7-3 and TRBJ2-1 provide the parts outside the CDR3, is GAGVSQTPSNKVTEKGKYVELRCDPISGHTALYWYRQSLGQGPEFLIYFQGTGAADDSGLPNDRFFAVRPEGSVSTLKIQRTERGDSAVYLCASSLRGGGLGGNEQFFGPGTRLTVL.